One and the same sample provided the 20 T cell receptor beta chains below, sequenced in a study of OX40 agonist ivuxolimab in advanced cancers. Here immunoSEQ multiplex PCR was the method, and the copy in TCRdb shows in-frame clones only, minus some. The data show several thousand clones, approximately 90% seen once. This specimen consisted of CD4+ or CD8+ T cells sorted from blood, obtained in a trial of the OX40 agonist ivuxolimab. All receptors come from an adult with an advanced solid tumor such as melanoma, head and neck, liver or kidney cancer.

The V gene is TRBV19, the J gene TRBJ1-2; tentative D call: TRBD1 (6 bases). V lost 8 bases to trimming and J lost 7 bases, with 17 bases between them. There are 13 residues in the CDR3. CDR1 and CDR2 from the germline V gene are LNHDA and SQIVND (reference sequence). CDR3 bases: TGTGCCAGTGGGATAGGGGGGTTCGGTGGCTACACCTTC. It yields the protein CASGIGGFGGYTF.

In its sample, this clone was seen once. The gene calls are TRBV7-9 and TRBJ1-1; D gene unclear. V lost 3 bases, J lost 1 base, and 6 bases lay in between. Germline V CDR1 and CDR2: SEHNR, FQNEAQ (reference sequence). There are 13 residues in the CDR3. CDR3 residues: CASSFPGNTEAFF. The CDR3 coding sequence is TGTGCCAGCAGCTTTCCCGGGAACACTGAAGCTTTCTTT. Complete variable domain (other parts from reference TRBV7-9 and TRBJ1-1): DTGVSQNPRHKITKRGQNVTFRCDPISEHNRLYWYRQTLGQGPEFLTYFQNEAQLEKSRLLSDRFSAERPKGSFSTLEIQRTEQGDSAMYLCASSFPGNTEAFFGQGTRLTVV.

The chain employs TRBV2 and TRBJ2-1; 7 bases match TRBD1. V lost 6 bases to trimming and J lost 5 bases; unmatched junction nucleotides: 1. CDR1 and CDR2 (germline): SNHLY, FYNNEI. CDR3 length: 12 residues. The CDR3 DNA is TGTGCCAGCAGGGGACAGAACAATGAGCAGTTCTTC. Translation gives CASRGQNNEQFF.

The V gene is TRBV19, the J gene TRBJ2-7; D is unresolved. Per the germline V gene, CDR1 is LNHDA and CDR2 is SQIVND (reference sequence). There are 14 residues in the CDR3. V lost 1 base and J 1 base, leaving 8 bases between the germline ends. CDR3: CASSIGKGSYEQYF. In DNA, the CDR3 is TGTGCCAGTAGTATAGGAAAGGGTTCCTACGAGCAGTACTTC.

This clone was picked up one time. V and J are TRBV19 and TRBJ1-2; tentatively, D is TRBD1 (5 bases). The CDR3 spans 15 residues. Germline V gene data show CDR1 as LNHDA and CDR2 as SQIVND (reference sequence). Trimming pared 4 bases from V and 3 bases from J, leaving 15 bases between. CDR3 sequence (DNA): TGTGCCAGTAGTACACAAACCCGGGGGGACTATGGCTACACCTTC. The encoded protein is CASSTQTRGDYGYTF.

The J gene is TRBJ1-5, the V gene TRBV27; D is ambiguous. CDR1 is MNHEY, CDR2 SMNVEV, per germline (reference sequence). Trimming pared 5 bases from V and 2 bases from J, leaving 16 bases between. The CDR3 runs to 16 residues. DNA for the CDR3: TGTGCCAGCAGTCGCCTGAGGGCCGAGGGCAATCAGCCCCAGCATTTT. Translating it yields CASSRLRAEGNQPQHF.

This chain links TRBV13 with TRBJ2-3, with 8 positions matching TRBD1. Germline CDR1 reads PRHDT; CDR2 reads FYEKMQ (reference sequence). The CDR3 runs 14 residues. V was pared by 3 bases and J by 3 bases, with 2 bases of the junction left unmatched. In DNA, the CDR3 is TGTGCCAGCAGCTTCGGACAGGGAACAGATACGCAGTATTTT. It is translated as CASSFGQGTDTQYF.

The CDR3 DNA sequence: TGTGCCAGTAGAGAAAAGGAAGACTGGGGTGTTAGCAATCAGCCCCAGCATTTT. It specifies CASREKEDWGVSNQPQHF. The chain joins TRBV19 to TRBJ1-5; D uncertain. The CDR3 has 18 residues. Germline V gene lookup returns CDR1 LNHDA and CDR2 SQIVND (reference sequence). V lost 6 bases, J lost 0 bases, and 21 bases lay in between.

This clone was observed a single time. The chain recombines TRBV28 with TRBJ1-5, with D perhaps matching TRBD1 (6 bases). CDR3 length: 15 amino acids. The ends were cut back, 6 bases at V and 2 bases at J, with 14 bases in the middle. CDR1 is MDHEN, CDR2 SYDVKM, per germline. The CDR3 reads CASRAGRGGNQPQHF. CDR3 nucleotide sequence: TGTGCCAGCAGAGCGGGCAGGGGAGGCAATCAGCCCCAGCATTTT.

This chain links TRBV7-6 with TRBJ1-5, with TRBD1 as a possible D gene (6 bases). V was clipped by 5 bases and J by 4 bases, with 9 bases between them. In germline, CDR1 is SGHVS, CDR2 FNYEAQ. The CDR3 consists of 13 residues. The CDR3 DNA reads TGTGCCAGCAGCCCGCAGGGGAATCAGCCCCAGCATTTT. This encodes CASSPQGNQPQHF. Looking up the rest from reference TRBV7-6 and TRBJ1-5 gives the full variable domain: GAGVSQSPRYKVTKRGQDVALRCDPISGHVSLYWYRQALGQGPEFLTYFNYEAQQDKSGLPNDRFSAERPEGSISTLTIQRTEQRDSAMYRCASSPQGNQPQHFGDGTRLSIL.

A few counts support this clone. For the CDR3, the DNA is TGTGCCAGCAGCATGACAGGGATCGAGCAGTACTTC. Translation: CASSMTGIEQYF. The V gene is TRBV5-5, the J gene TRBJ2-7; 7 bases agree with TRBD1. CDR3 length equals 12 residues. V trimming: 4 bases; J trimming: 6 bases; junction bases outside the gene matches: 4. Germline V CDR1 and CDR2: SGHKS, YYEKEE (reference sequence).

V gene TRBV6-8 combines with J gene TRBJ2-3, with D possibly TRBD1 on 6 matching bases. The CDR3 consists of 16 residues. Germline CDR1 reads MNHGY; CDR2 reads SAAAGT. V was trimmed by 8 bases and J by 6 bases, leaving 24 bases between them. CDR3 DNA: TGTGCCAGCCCTAGTAGCCGGGACAACGTCTTGGATACGCAGTATTTT. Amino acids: CASPSSRDNVLDTQYF.

The CDR3 nucleotides are TGCGCCAGCAGCCAAGAAGCGGCTCCGGGTGGCGAGACCCAGTACTTC. This translates into CASSQEAAPGGETQYF. The chain combines TRBV4-1 with TRBJ2-5, with D perhaps matching TRBD2 (5 bases). CDR1 MGHRA and CDR2 YSYEKL come from the germline V gene. This CDR3 region has 16 residues. V was trimmed by 0 bases and J by 5 bases, leaving 16 bases between them.

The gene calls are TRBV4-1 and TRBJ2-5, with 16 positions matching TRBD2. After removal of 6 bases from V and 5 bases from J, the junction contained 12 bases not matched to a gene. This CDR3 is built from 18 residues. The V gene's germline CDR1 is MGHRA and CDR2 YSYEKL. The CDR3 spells CASRGGGTSGRERETQYF. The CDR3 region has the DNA TGCGCCAGCAGAGGTGGGGGGACTAGCGGGAGGGAGAGGGAGACCCAGTACTTC.

The CDR3: CASSHEGSTEAFF. As DNA, the CDR3 is TGTGCCAGCAGTCACGAAGGAAGCACTGAAGCTTTCTTT. The gene calls are TRBV27 and TRBJ1-1; D not resolved. This CDR3 has 13 residues. Germline loops: CDR1 MNHEY, CDR2 SMNVEV (reference sequence). The V end lost 5 bases, the J end lost 4 bases, and 11 bases lay between the germline ends.

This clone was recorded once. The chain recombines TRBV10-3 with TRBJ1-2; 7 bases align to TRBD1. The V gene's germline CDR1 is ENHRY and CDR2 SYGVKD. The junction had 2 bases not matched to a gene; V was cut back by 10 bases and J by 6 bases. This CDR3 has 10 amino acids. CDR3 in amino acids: CATGQDGYTF. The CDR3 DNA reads TGTGCCACCGGACAGGATGGCTACACCTTC.

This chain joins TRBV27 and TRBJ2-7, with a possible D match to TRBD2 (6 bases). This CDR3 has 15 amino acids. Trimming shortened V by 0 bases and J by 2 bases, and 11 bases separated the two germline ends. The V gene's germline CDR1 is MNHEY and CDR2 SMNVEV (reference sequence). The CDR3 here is CASSLSLGRTYEQYF. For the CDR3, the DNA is TGTGCCAGCAGTTTATCGTTAGGGAGGACCTACGAGCAGTACTTC.

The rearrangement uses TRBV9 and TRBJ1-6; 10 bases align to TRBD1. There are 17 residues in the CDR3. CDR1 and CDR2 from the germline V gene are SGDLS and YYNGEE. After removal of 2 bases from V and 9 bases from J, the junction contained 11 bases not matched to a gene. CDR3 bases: TGTGCCAGCAGCGTCAGTAGGTTGACAGGGGGCTTTTCACCCCTCCACTTT. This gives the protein CASSVSRLTGGFSPLHF.

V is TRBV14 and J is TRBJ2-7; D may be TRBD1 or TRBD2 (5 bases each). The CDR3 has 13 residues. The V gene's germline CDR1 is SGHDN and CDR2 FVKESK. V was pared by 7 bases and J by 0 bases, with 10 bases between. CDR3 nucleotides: TGTGCCAGCAAGAGGGACGGCTCCTACGAGCAGTACTTC. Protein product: CASKRDGSYEQYF.

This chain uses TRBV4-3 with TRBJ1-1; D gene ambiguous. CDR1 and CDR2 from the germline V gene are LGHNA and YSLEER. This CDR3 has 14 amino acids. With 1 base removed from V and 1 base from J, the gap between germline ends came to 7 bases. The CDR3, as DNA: TGCGCCAGCAGCCAAGGACACGAGAACACTGAAGCTTTCTTT. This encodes CASSQGHENTEAFF.